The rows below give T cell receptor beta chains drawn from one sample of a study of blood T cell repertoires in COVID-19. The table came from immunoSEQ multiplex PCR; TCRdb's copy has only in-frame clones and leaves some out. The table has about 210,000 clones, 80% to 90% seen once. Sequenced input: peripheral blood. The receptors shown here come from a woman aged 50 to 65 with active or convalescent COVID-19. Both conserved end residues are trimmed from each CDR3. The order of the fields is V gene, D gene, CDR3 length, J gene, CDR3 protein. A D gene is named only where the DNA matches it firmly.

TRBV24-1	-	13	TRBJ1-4	ATSDSREGDEKLF
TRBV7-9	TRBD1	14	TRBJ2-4	ASSRLGTVAKNIQY
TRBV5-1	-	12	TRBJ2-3	ASSLAEESDTQY
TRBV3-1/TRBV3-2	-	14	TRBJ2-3	ASSRLDPSAVDTQY
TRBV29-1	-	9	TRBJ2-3	SGRGTDTQY
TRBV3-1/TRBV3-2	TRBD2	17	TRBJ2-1	ASSQDSSGRAGGTNEQF
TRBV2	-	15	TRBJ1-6	ASSEREGSSYNSPLH
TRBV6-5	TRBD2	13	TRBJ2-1	ASNEGTSSYNEQF
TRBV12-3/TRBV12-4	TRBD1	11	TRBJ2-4	ASSPQTGNIQY
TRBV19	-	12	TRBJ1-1	ASSGRGIDTEAF
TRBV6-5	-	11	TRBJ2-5	ASSLSDGRTQY
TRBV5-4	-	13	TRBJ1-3	ASSDAQVSGNTIY
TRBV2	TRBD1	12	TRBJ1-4	ASSVRDRSEKLF
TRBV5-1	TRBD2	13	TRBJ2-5	ASSSGTSVSETQY
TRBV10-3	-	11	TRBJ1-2	VISGRVDDGYT
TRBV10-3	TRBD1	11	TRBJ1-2	ATDDRGYYGYT
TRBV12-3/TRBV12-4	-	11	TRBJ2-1	ASSIGEFGLQF
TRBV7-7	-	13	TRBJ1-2	ASSWGVPPNYGYT
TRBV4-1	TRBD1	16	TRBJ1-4	ASSQVGDRGPKNEKLF
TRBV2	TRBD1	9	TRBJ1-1	ASIRDREAF
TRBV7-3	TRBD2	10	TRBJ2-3	ASSQTSGTQY
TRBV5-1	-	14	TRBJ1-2	ASSFAQGQGRYGYT
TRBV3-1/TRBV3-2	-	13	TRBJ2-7	ASSQDSGRTYEQY
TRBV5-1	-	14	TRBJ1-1	ASSLGQGNLNTEAF
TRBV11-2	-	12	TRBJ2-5	ASSLEGGRETQY
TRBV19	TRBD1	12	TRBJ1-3	ASNDRASGNTIY
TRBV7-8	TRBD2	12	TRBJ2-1	ASSPPGGGGEQF
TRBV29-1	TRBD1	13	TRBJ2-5	SVDPGQGVRETQY
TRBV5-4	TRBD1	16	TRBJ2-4	ASSLTWTGSLAKNIQY
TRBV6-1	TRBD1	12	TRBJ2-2	ASSEQGDTGELF
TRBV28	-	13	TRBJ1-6	ASRTAPGGNSPLH
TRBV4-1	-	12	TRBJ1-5	ASSPRERDQPQH
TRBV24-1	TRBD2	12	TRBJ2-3	ATSEPGGTDTQY
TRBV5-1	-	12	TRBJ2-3	ASSGGSSTDTQY
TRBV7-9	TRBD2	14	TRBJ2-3	ASSPRAGRRTDTQY
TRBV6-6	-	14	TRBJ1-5	ASRRSGTNDNQPQH
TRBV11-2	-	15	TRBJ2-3	ASSLVLGSGDRDTQY
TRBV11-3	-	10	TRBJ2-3	ASSPRADTQY
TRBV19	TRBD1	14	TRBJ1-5	ASSMLRQGSDQPQH
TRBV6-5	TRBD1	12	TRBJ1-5	ASRRDRNNQPQH
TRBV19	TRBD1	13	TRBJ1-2	ASSSQTGGSYGYT
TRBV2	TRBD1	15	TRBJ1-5	ASSGNLGQGSGQPQH
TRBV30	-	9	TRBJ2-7	AWSRDYEQY
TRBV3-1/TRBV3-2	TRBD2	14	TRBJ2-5	ASSQGLAGGGETQY
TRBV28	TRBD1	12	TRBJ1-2	ASSSYTGVYGYT
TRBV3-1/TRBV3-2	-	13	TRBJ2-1	ASSQRSGGRGEQF
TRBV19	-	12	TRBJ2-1	ASSVRGLDNEQF
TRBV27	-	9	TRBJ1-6	ASSSAGSLH
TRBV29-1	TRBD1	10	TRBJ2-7	SVRDRLYEQY
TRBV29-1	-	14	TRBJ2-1	SVEGIHQGVGDEQF
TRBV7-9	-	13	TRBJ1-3	ASSLGGLSGNTIY
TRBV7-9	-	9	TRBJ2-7	ASSDRYEQY